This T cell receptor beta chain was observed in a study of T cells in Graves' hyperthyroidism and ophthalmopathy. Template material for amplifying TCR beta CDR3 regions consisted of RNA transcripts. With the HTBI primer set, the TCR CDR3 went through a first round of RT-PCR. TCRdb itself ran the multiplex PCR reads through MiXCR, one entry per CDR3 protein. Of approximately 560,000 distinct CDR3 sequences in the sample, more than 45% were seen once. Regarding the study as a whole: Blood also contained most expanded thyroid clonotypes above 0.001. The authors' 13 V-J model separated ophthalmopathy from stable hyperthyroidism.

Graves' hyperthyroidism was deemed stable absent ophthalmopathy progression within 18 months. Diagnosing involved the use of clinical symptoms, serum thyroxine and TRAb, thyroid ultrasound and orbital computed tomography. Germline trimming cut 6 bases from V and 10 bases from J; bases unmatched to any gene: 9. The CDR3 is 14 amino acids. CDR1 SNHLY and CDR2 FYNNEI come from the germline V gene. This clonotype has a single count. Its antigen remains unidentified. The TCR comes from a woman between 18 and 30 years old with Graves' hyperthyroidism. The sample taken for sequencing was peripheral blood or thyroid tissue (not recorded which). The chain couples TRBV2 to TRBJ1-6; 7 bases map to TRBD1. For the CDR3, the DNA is TGTGCCAGCAGCGTTGTTGTCAGGGGGTCACCCCTCCACTTT. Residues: CASSVVVRGSPLHF.